The 10 T cell receptor beta chains listed next were all sequenced from one sample in a study of cytomegalovirus exposure and HLA in healthy donors. With 60 Vbeta and 13 Jbeta primers, the PCR was carried out. Sequenced by immunoSEQ multiplex PCR; TCRdb stores in-frame clones only, minus some. In the table there are 150,000 to 200,000 clones, roughly 70% of which are singletons. Sample: PBMCs. These receptors came from a girl aged 5 to 17 in good health and CMV-seronegative.

This clone turned up a few times. J is TRBJ2-1 and V is TRBV5-4, with TRBD2 matching 11 bases. CDR1 and CDR2 from the germline V gene are SGHNT and YYREEE (reference sequence). This CDR3 contains 14 residues. With V trimmed by 4 bases and J by 8 bases, 5 bases remained unmatched. CDR3 DNA sequence: TGTGCCAGCAGCAGCGGGACTAGCGGCTATGAGCAGTTCTTC. This translates into CASSSGTSGYEQFF.

This chain joins TRBV7-3 and TRBJ1-2; 8 nucleotides match TRBD1. The CDR3 length is 13 residues. Looked up from germline, CDR1 is SGHTA and CDR2 is FQGTGA. With 5 bases clipped from V and 4 bases from J, the junction kept 3 bases outside the gene matches. CDR3 loop: CASSQGTGYGYTF. CDR3 sequence (DNA): TGTGCCAGCAGCCAAGGGACAGGCTATGGCTACACCTTC.

The chain joins TRBV7-9 to TRBJ2-6; no clear D. Germline CDR1 reads SEHNR; CDR2 reads FQNEAQ (reference sequence). The germline V and J ends were trimmed by 9 bases and 0 bases, with 9 bases remaining between them. The CDR3 sequence is 14 residues long. The DNA for the CDR3 is TGTGCCAGAAATACAGTCTCTGGGGCCAACGTCCTGACTTTC. Translated, it gives CARNTVSGANVLTF. The whole variable domain, filled in from reference TRBV7-9 and TRBJ2-6, reads DTGVSQNPRHKITKRGQNVTFRCDPISEHNRLYWYRQTLGQGPEFLTYFQNEAQLEKSRLLSDRFSAERPKGSFSTLEIQRTEQGDSAMYLCARNTVSGANVLTFGAGSRLTVL.

This clone turned up a few times. The rearrangement joins TRBV18 to TRBJ2-1; the D is unclear. V lost 4 bases and J lost 8, with 21 bases in between. The CDR3 is 16 amino acids. Germline CDR1 KGHSH, CDR2 LQKENI. The CDR3 coding sequence is TGTGCCAGCTCACAGAAGTCCGGGTCCAATTCGGATGAGCAGTTCTTC. Encoded protein: CASSQKSGSNSDEQFF.

The genes are TRBV21-1 and TRBJ1-4; the table assigns TRBD1, which was not confirmed against the DNA. TRBV21-1 is recorded as a pseudogene. This CDR3 spans 14 amino acids. Written as DNA, the CDR3 is TGTGCCAGCATCAAGGGGACACCTTATGAAAAACTGTTTTTT. Encoded protein: CASIKGTPYEKLFF.

Here the CDR3 DNA reads TGTGCCAGCAGTTACTCGGGACAGGGGAAGAATGAGCAGTTCTTC. Protein sequence: CASSYSGQGKNEQFF. The chain uses TRBV6-5 and TRBJ2-1; TRBD1 agrees at 10 bases. CDR3 length: 15 amino acids. The V segment lost 0 bases and the J segment 7 bases; nucleotides outside the gene matches: 3. Germline V lookup: CDR1 MNHEY, CDR2 SVGAGI.

This clone has only one observation. The rearrangement uses TRBV2 and TRBJ1-5, with TRBD1 identical over 7 bases. The CDR3 contains 14 residues. The V gene's germline CDR1 is SNHLY and CDR2 FYNNEI. Trimming at V came to 3 bases and at J to 9 bases, leaving 8 bases not matched to a gene. The CDR3 loop reads CASSEDRPPWPQHF. The CDR3 DNA is TGTGCCAGCAGTGAGGACAGGCCCCCCTGGCCCCAGCATTTT.

The rearrangement links TRBV19 to TRBJ2-1; 8 bases map to TRBD2. Losses at the gene ends were 6 bases for V and 2 bases for J; bases not matched to a gene: 6. There are 15 residues in the CDR3. Germline-derived CDR1 and CDR2 are LNHDA and SQIVND (reference sequence). The CDR3 sequence is CASSPGGAPYNEQFF. The CDR3 DNA follows: TGTGCCAGTAGCCCCGGGGGGGCACCCTACAATGAGCAGTTCTTC.

The V gene is TRBV9, the J gene TRBJ1-6, with D possibly being TRBD1 (6 bases). Per germline, CDR1 SGDLS and CDR2 YYNGEE. The CDR3 loop spans 14 amino acids. The V end was cut by 3 bases, the J end by 9 bases, with 13 bases between. The CDR3 bases are TGTGCCAGCAGCGCCCTCCAGGGGCGTTCACCCCTCCACTTT. It is translated as CASSALQGRSPLHF. Filled out from reference TRBV9 and TRBJ1-6, the complete variable domain reads DSGVTQTPKHLITATGQRVTLRCSPRSGDLSVYWYQQSLDQGLQFLIQYYNGEERAKGNILERFSAQQFPDLHSELNLSSLELGDSALYFCASSALQGRSPLHFGNGTRLTVT.

This clone was seen a few times. This chain links TRBV30 with TRBJ1-2; TRBD1 is a possible D gene (5 bases). Looked up from germline, CDR1 is GTSNPN and CDR2 is SVGIG (reference sequence). The CDR3 spans 13 residues. With 4 bases removed from V and 7 bases from J, the gap between germline ends came to 16 bases. This CDR3 is CAWNPVGGAGYTF. The CDR3 coding sequence is TGTGCCTGGAATCCCGTGGGGGGAGCTGGCTACACCTTC.